This T cell receptor beta chain was identified in a study of a mutant IDH1 vaccine in newly diagnosed glioma (dated by TCRdb to about 2021). General notes on the study: Vaccination was initiated 4-6 weeks after radiotherapy alone, or concurrently with temozolomide cycles in the chemotherapy-containing groups. For exploratory analyses, under 30 treated patients had longitudinal TCRB deep sequencing done wherever samples were available. Peripheral blood samples were drawn at six visits, namely V03 (baseline), V05, V07, V10, V12 and V13. Before enrollment, patients had received standard therapy of radiotherapy alone, temozolomide alone, or radiochemotherapy with temozolomide; most received the combination. Of the approximately 35 treated patients, approximately 62% were male and around 40% were female, and the mean age was roughly 38 years. Visit V12 was the week-35 safety follow-up and visit V13 was the week-47 end of study. Here is what the overall study found, with its caveats: Changes in the top peripheral T cell clonotypes picked up by TCRB sequencing did not appear to be linked to pseudoprogression. The authors noted that analyses of patient blood samples could not be reproduced because of sample limitations. Immune responses induced by the vaccine were seen in over 80% of patients across multiple MHC alleles. PBMC samples for TCRB deep sequencing were selected based on availability.

At the junction V is shortened by 6 bases and J by 3 bases, with 9 bases in between. From a lookup of the germline V gene (reference sequence), CDR1 and CDR2 are SEHNR and FQNEAQ. From cysteine to phenylalanine, the CDR3 is 12 amino acids long. The DNA shown is the 36-base CDR3, in frame from base 1. For this clone: Its antigen is still unknown. Nothing much larger sits one base from this clone, and base qualities are not available.

The label giving this sample's time point can be read as: week 35, safety follow-up. Every vaccine dose consisted of 300 ug of a 20-mer mutant IDH1 peptide in Montanide, administered subcutaneously together with topical imiquimod. Patients were given eight vaccinations, in weeks 1, 3, 5, 7, 11, 15, 19 and 23, which matched visits V03 through V10. The donors had newly diagnosed IDH1-mutant astrocytomas of WHO grade 3 or 4 that showed loss of nuclear ATRX. The samples were drawn from NOA16, a multicentre, single-arm, open-label phase I trial in Germany that tested a mutant IDH1 peptide vaccine in humans for the first time. Genomic DNA for TCRB sequencing was extracted from EDTA blood using the DNeasy Blood and Tissue Kit. The protocol used for the library was the immunoSEQ multiplex PCR assay. Following the manufacturer's protocol, the hsTCRB Kit was used to amplify rearranged TCR beta chain sequences. An Illumina MiSeq was used to sequence the TCRB libraries. In the original analysis: The kit vendor's proprietary platform handled demultiplexing, trimming and gene mapping. What TCRdb holds here is the immuneACCESS table cut down to in-frame rearrangements. Part of the clones is not present; checked against another copy, under half of the missing clones reflect an unresolved V gene, and the others are unexplained. The V and J calls and clone size were taken over from that table, and D and trimming were inferred from the DNA. In all, the sample holds 35,000 to 55,000 clones, and 80% to 85% of those were seen once. Around 5% of the sample is taken by the ten largest.

The sequencing here drew on PBMCs, taken from a glioma patient whose treatment included an IDH1 peptide vaccine. The sequence came from a middle-aged woman with glioma. Some clones in this sample may be carry-over from other donors' samples. The chain uses TRBV7-9 and TRBJ2-7; the D gene is perhaps TRBD1, from 6 matching bases. The sequence in DNA is TGTGCCAGCAGGGACAGATACTACGAGCAGTACTTC. Its coded protein is CASRDRYYEQYF.